This T cell receptor beta chain was identified in a study of T cells after yellow fever vaccination. Conversion of TCR transcripts into cDNA relied on 5'RACE template switching, which added a universal primer site and UMIs. In TCRdb, the 5' RACE reads were re-called with MiXCR into one record per CDR3 protein. The data hold 99,000 or so distinct CDR3 sequences, with approximately 5.5% observed a single time. There are a few counts of this clonotype. The sequence derives from a man aged 18 to 29 who received the YFV17D yellow fever vaccine. The sample here was CD8+ T cells sorted from PBMCs, taken 10 days after the yellow fever booster vaccination.

CDR3 residues: CSVEDQSRPGSPLHF. CDR3 sequence (DNA): TGCAGCGTTGAAGATCAGTCACGGCCCGGCTCACCCCTCCACTTT. The rearrangement links TRBV29-1 to TRBJ1-6; D not certain. The CDR3 is 15 residues long. From germline, CDR1 is SQVTM and CDR2 ANQGSEA. V was clipped by 0 bases and J by 10 bases, with 16 bases between them.